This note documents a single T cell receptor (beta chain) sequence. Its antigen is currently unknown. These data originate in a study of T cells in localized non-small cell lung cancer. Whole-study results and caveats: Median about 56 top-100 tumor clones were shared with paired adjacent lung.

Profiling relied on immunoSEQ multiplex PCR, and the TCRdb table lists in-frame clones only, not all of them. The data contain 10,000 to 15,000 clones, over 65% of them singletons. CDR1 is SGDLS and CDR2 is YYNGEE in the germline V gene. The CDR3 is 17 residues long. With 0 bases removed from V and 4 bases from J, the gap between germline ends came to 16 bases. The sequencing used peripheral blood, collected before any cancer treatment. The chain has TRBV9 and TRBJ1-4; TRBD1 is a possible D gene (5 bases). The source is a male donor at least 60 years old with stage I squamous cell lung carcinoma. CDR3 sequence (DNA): TGTGCCAGCAGCGTAGGGGGCGAGATAAAGGGTAATGAAAAACTGTTTTTT. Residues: CASSVGGEIKGNEKLFF.